This T cell receptor (beta chain) is from a study of post-analysis software for immune sequencing data. For the study at large: Disease courses included relapsing-remitting, secondary progressive and progressive-relapsing multiple sclerosis. Study results and caveats: With TRBV5-6, TRBV5-1 and TRBV20-1 included, about five TRBV segments were more frequent in patients than in controls.

On this clonotype: What it binds is not known.

Per germline, CDR1 SQVTM and CDR2 ANQGSEA. Trimming shortened V by 2 bases and J by 5 bases, and 10 bases separated the two germline ends. CDR3 length: 12 amino acids. TCR beta cDNA libraries included unique molecular identifiers. TCRdb redid the calling of the PCR reads with MiXCR, one entry per CDR3 protein. In the table there are hundreds of thousands of distinct CDR3 sequences, 55% to 60% of which are singletons. The sequence came from a girl aged 2 to 10 with multiple sclerosis. Material for sequencing was blood. The V and J genes are TRBV29-1 and TRBJ2-7; weak D call: TRBD2 (6 bases). This chain's CDR3 is CSVESGPNEQYF. The CDR3 nucleotides are TGCAGCGTTGAAAGCGGGCCGAACGAGCAGTACTTC.